The 28 T cell receptor beta chains in this list originate from one sample, sequenced in a study of T cell responses to AZD1222 COVID-19 vaccine. Some clones are missing from TCRdb's copy, which holds only in-frame ones; the method was immunoSEQ multiplex PCR. The repertoire holds just over 95,000 clones, with about 88% as singletons. Sequences were derived from peripheral blood, sampled on day 0 of AZD1222 vaccination. These receptors all come from an adult in good health.

This chain uses TRBV5-6 with TRBJ2-7, with TRBD2 matching 7 bases. V lost 3 bases to trimming and J lost 6 bases; unmatched junction nucleotides: 6. This CDR3 has 13 residues. Germline lookup yields CDR1 SGHDT and CDR2 YYEEEE. In nucleotides, the CDR3 is TGTGCCAGCAGCTGGGGGGGAGACGTCGAGCAGTACTTC. It specifies CASSWGGDVEQYF.

This clone appeared a few times. V and J are TRBV2 and TRBJ2-7, with TRBD2 matching over 7 bases. Germline lookup yields CDR1 SNHLY and CDR2 FYNNEI. The CDR3 runs to 13 residues. With V trimmed by 8 bases and J by 2 bases, 6 bases remained unmatched. This CDR3 reads CASLWLAAYEQYF. CDR3 DNA sequence: TGTGCCAGCTTGTGGCTAGCGGCCTACGAGCAGTACTTC.

The chain employs TRBV5-4 and TRBJ2-7; 11 bases match TRBD1. The CDR3 sequence is 15 residues long. J was trimmed by 3 bases and V by 4 bases; bases with no gene match: 6. Germline CDR1 and CDR2: SGHNT and YYREEE (reference sequence). CDR3 nucleotides: TGTGCCAGCAGCCCTGGACAGGGGGCCCTCTACGAGCAGTACTTC. Amino acid sequence: CASSPGQGALYEQYF. The full variable domain, with the rest looked up from reference TRBV5-4 and TRBJ2-7, is ETGVTQSPTHLIKTRGQQVTLRCSSQSGHNTVSWYQQALGQGPQFIFQYYREEENGRGNFPPRFSGLQFPNYSSELNVNALELDDSALYLCASSPGQGALYEQYFGPGTRLTVT.

The chain is built from TRBV28 and TRBJ1-2, with D perhaps matching TRBD1 (5 bases). CDR3 size: 15 residues. In germline, CDR1 is MDHEN, CDR2 SYDVKM. V gave up 5 bases and J gave up 1 base, with 14 bases separating them. The CDR3 DNA reads as TGTGCCAGCAGTGCGCAGGGAAGCCTTAACTATGGCTACACCTTC. Amino acids: CASSAQGSLNYGYTF.

This chain links TRBV11-2 with TRBJ1-3, with a weak D call TRBD1 (5 bases). This CDR3 comprises 14 residues. V was shortened by 5 bases and J by 5 bases, with 13 bases between the two germline ends. Germline CDR1 SGHAT, CDR2 FQNNGV. The CDR3: CASSQGPARNTIYF. The CDR3 DNA reads as TGTGCCAGCAGCCAGGGCCCAGCAAGAAACACCATATATTTT.

J is TRBJ1-1 and V is TRBV23-1; tentative D call: TRBD1 (6 bases). TRBV23-1 is reported as an ORF; its role is uncertain. Trimming pared 0 bases from V and 5 bases from J, leaving 13 bases between. This CDR3 contains 15 residues. The CDR3 reads CASSQSATGRTEAFF. In DNA form, the CDR3 reads TGCGCCAGCAGTCAATCCGCAACAGGGCGGACTGAAGCTTTCTTT.

The chain recombines TRBV19 with TRBJ2-5; unclear D gene. The germline V gene encodes CDR1 LNHDA and CDR2 SQIVND (reference sequence). V lost 1 base, J lost 4 bases, and 7 bases lay in between. CDR3 length equals 13 residues. Here the CDR3 DNA reads TGTGCCAGTAGTATAGGAGTAATAGAGACCCAGTACTTC. Its protein product is CASSIGVIETQYF.

This chain uses TRBV19 with TRBJ1-5, with D maybe TRBD1 (6 bases). V shed 2 bases and J shed 5 bases, with 13 bases lying between them. Germline CDR1 is LNHDA and CDR2 is SQIVND (reference sequence). This CDR3 comprises 15 residues. The CDR3 bases are TGTGCCAGTAGTATATTCGTGACAGGAGATCAGCCCCAGCATTTT. Its protein product is CASSIFVTGDQPQHF.

V gene TRBV27 combines with J gene TRBJ1-5, with 7 bases fitting TRBD1. The germline gives CDR1 MNHEY, CDR2 SMNVEV (reference sequence). After removal of 2 bases from V and 0 bases from J, the junction contained 7 bases not matched to a gene. CDR3 length: 17 residues. CDR3 amino acids: CASSLRPGTDSNQPQHF. CDR3 DNA sequence: TGTGCCAGCAGTTTACGTCCCGGGACAGATAGCAATCAGCCCCAGCATTTT.

The V and J genes are TRBV10-3 and TRBJ1-2; 9 bases match TRBD1. The CDR3 extends over 16 amino acids. The V segment lost 6 bases and the J segment 7 bases; nucleotides outside the gene matches: 15. Germline V gives CDR1 ENHRY, CDR2 SYGVKD. This chain's CDR3 is CAISPGTGKGIGGYTF. The CDR3 DNA follows: TGTGCCATCAGCCCTGGGACAGGGAAAGGCATTGGTGGCTACACCTTC.

This clone appeared once. V is TRBV4-3 and J is TRBJ2-2; 13 positions agree with TRBD2. The length of the CDR3 is 15 residues. The V gene's germline CDR1 is LGHNA and CDR2 YSLEER. V was clipped by 4 bases and J by 6 bases; unmatched bases: 2. In DNA form, the CDR3 reads TGCGCCAGCAGCCCACTAGCGGGGGGGTCCGGGGAGCTGTTTTTT. This sequence encodes CASSPLAGGSGELFF.

The chain is built from TRBV3-1 (or the pseudogene TRBV3-2) and TRBJ1-1; D call uncertain. V shed 4 bases and J shed 1 base, with 7 bases lying between them. The CDR3 loop spans 13 amino acids. Germline lookup yields CDR1 LGHDT and CDR2 YNNKEL (reference sequence). The CDR3 sequence is CASSPRGNTEAFF. The DNA of the CDR3 is TGTGCCAGCAGCCCCCGGGGGAACACTGAAGCTTTCTTT.

The CDR3: CASSLGRGYGYTF. The CDR3 DNA reads as TGTGCCAGCAGCCTGGGCAGGGGTTATGGCTACACCTTC. J is TRBJ1-2 and V is TRBV7-3, with a possible D match to TRBD1 (6 bases). This CDR3 is built from 13 residues. V lost 5 bases and J lost 5, with 12 bases in between. Germline V gives CDR1 SGHTA, CDR2 FQGTGA. Together with reference TRBV7-3 and TRBJ1-2, the CDR3 gives the full variable domain: GAGVSQTPSNKVTEKGKYVELRCDPISGHTALYWYRQSLGQGPEFLIYFQGTGAADDSGLPNDRFFAVRPEGSVSTLKIQRTERGDSAVYLCASSLGRGYGYTFGSGTRLTVV.

The DNA for the CDR3 is TGTGCCAGCAGTTACCCAGGGGCCTACGAGCAGTACTTC. It encodes CASSYPGAYEQYF. The V call is TRBV6-2 or TRBV6-3, the J call TRBJ2-7, with a tentative D call TRBD1 (6 bases). CDR3 length equals 13 residues. The ends were cut back, 2 bases at V and 2 bases at J, with 7 bases in the middle. Germline loops: CDR1 MNHEY, CDR2 SVGEGT.

The rearrangement joins TRBV5-4 to TRBJ2-2; either TRBD1 or TRBD2 may supply D (5 bases each). In germline, CDR1 is SGHNT, CDR2 YYREEE (reference sequence). Trimming shortened V by 0 bases and J by 8 bases, and 14 bases separated the two germline ends. This CDR3 region has 15 residues. CDR3: CASSLASVGPGELFF. CDR3 sequence (DNA): TGTGCCAGCAGCTTGGCCTCAGTGGGACCGGGGGAGCTGTTTTTT.

As to this clone: At one of its ends the junction is not consistent with the germline gene, which may arise from a read error. V gene TRBV6-4 combines with J gene TRBJ2-1; weak D call: TRBD1 (6 bases). CDR3 length: 13 residues. Germline CDR1 reads MRHNA; CDR2 reads SNTAGT. The chain's CDR3 is CASSDSDSNEQFF. CDR3 coding DNA: TGTGCCAGCAGCGACTCGGACAGCAATGAGCAGTTCTTC.

The rearrangement uses TRBV7-2 and TRBJ2-7; D is undetermined. The V gene's germline CDR1 is SGHTA and CDR2 FQGNSA. CDR3 length: 12 residues. The ends were cut back, 2 bases at V and 5 bases at J, with 7 bases in the middle. CDR3 DNA sequence: TGTGCCAGCAGCTTATCGTTCCACGAGCAGTACTTC. Its translation is CASSLSFHEQYF.

V is TRBV7-2 and J is TRBJ1-5, with 9 bases aligning to TRBD1. Trimming took 5 bases from V and 7 from J; bases not matched to a gene: 9. Germline V CDR1 and CDR2: SGHTA, FQGNSA. The length of the CDR3 is 15 residues. CDR3 in DNA: TGTGCCAGCAGCCTGGGACAGGGAACGGACCAGCCCCAGCATTTT. Residues: CASSLGQGTDQPQHF.

This rearrangement joins TRBV27 to TRBJ2-1; D might be TRBD2 (6 bases). Trimming shortened V by 5 bases and J by 8 bases, and 16 bases separated the two germline ends. Per the germline V gene, CDR1 is MNHEY and CDR2 is SMNVEV (reference sequence). The CDR3 is 14 residues long. The CDR3 loop reads CASSEGLPPDEQFF. CDR3 nucleotides: TGTGCCAGCAGTGAGGGACTCCCCCCGGATGAGCAGTTCTTC.

The chain is built from TRBV6-1 and TRBJ2-3; no definite D call. Germline values: CDR1 MNHNS, CDR2 SASEGT. Deletions cut 1 base from V and 0 bases from J, with 8 bases between. This CDR3 spans 15 amino acids. This CDR3 is CASSEDGSSTDTQYF. The CDR3 coding sequence is TGTGCCAGCAGTGAAGACGGCAGCAGCACAGATACGCAGTATTTT.

This chain joins TRBV5-1 and TRBJ1-2, with 11 bases fitting TRBD1. CDR3 length equals 15 residues. From germline, CDR1 is SGHRS and CDR2 YFSETQ. Trimming cost V 0 bases and J 3 bases; bases outside gene matches: 1. The CDR3 DNA sequence: TGCGCCAGCAGCTTGGGGACAGGGGGCCACTATGGCTACACCTTC. This translates into CASSLGTGGHYGYTF.

This chain uses TRBV9 with TRBJ2-5; TRBD1 matches at 9 bases. J was trimmed by 1 base and V by 2 bases; bases with no gene match: 0. The CDR3 extends over 14 amino acids. Germline V gene data show CDR1 as SGDLS and CDR2 as YYNGEE. The CDR3 DNA follows: TGTGCCAGCAGCGTGGGACAGGGCCAAGAGACCCAGTACTTC. It codes for CASSVGQGQETQYF.

This clone came up once. This chain uses TRBV21-1 with TRBJ1-1; the DNA was not compared with TRBD1, the D call given in the table. TRBV21-1 counts as a pseudogene. This CDR3 region has 16 residues. The CDR3 DNA sequence: TGTGCCAGATTGGACAGGGGCTATCTTATGAACACTGAAGCTTTCTTT. Translated: CARLDRGYLMNTEAFF.

The chain joins TRBV5-6 to TRBJ1-6, with D tentatively TRBD1 (5 bases). Trimming removed 3 bases from V and 7 bases from J, with 11 bases in between. CDR3 length: 14 amino acids. Germline assignment: CDR1 SGHDT and CDR2 YYEEEE. The CDR3 here is CASSSGGGNSPLHF. CDR3 bases: TGTGCCAGCAGCTCGGGGGGTGGAAATTCACCCCTCCACTTT.

The chain has TRBV27 and TRBJ2-7; tentatively, D is TRBD2 (5 bases). Germline CDR1 MNHEY, CDR2 SMNVEV (reference sequence). Between the trimmed V and J ends, which lost 2 bases and 2 bases, there was a span of 10 bases. The CDR3 has 14 residues. The CDR3 region is CASSLGRVPYEQYF. The CDR3 bases are TGTGCCAGCAGTTTAGGGCGGGTCCCCTACGAGCAGTACTTC.

V and J are TRBV29-1 and TRBJ2-3; D is unresolved. Trimming removed 3 bases at V and 2 bases at J, with 12 bases between. Germline CDR1 is SQVTM and CDR2 is ANQGSEA. The CDR3 loop spans 14 amino acids. The CDR3 bases are TGCAGCGTTGACGGCAGGACGGACACAGATACGCAGTATTTT. This encodes CSVDGRTDTDTQYF.

V gene TRBV28 combines with J gene TRBJ1-5; D call uncertain. Trimming took off 3 bases at V and 6 bases at J, with 15 bases between the two ends. The germline V gene encodes CDR1 MDHEN and CDR2 SYDVKM. The CDR3 sequence is 15 residues long. The CDR3 region is CASSLGHGDGQPQHF. CDR3 sequence (DNA): TGTGCCAGCAGTTTGGGCCACGGAGACGGTCAGCCCCAGCATTTT.

The CDR3 region has the DNA TGTGCCATCCCGAATAGGACTGGAAACACCATATATTTT. As protein: CAIPNRTGNTIYF. The chain links TRBV10-3 to TRBJ1-3; D not certain. CDR3 size: 13 residues. The germline V gene encodes CDR1 ENHRY and CDR2 SYGVKD. V was pared by 8 bases and J by 2 bases, with 10 bases between.